This entry lists 15 T cell receptor beta chains sequenced from one sample in a study of response to subunit inactivated influenza vaccine. TCRdb ran MiXCR on the RT-PCR reads and lists one entry per CDR3 protein. The data hold almost 250,000 distinct CDR3 sequences, with 9% to 15% observed a single time. The starting material was non-naive T cells sorted from PBMCs, obtained 14 to 15 days before vaccination. The origin of the receptors is a man in his forties or fifties who received an inactivated influenza vaccine.

For the CDR3, the DNA is TGTGCCAGCAGCACCCCGACAGGAGGCGAGGCTATTAAGACCCAGTACTTC. This gives the protein CASSTPTGGEAIKTQYF. The V call is TRBV6-1, the J call TRBJ2-5; TRBD1 is a possible D gene (6 bases). Germline V lookup: CDR1 MNHNS, CDR2 SASEGT. Trimming left V 6 bases short and J 6 bases short, with 26 bases between. This CDR3 contains 17 residues.

This clonotype showed up many times. Relative to the germline gene, one junction end is altered; a read error may explain this. The rearrangement joins TRBV7-9 to TRBJ2-2; no clear D. Germline V gene data show CDR1 as SEHNR and CDR2 as FQNEAQ (reference sequence). The CDR3 totals 12 residues. CDR3 nucleotide sequence: TGCGCCAGCAGCTTGAACACCGGGGAGCTGTTTTTT. It specifies CASSLNTGELFF.

This clonotype came up a few times. V usage is TRBV27 and J usage is TRBJ2-1; the match to TRBD2 covers 8 bases. The CDR3 has 14 residues. J lost 6 bases, V lost 2 bases, and 3 bases had no gene match. CDR1 and CDR2 from the germline V gene are MNHEY and SMNVEV (reference sequence). The CDR3 here is CASSLAGGFNEQFF. Here the CDR3 DNA reads TGTGCCAGCAGTTTAGCGGGGGGATTCAATGAGCAGTTCTTC.

The chain joins TRBV19 to TRBJ2-7, with D possibly matching TRBD1 (5 bases). The CDR3 length is 12 residues. The V gene lost 2 bases and the J gene lost 6 bases, with 8 bases spanning the gap. Germline CDR1 LNHDA, CDR2 SQIVND (reference sequence). This chain's CDR3 is CASSITTGEQYF. CDR3 bases: TGTGCCAGTAGTATAACTACAGGCGAGCAGTACTTC.

The chain combines TRBV3-1 with TRBJ2-5; 7 bases align to TRBD2. This CDR3 spans 15 amino acids. Germline V gene lookup returns CDR1 LGHDT and CDR2 YNNKEL (reference sequence). V trimming: 1 base; J trimming: 2 bases; junction bases outside the gene matches: 4. This CDR3 reads CASSQAAGGQETQYF. In DNA form, the CDR3 reads TGTGCCAGCAGCCAAGCCGCCGGGGGGCAAGAGACCCAGTACTTC.

This clonotype was seen more than once but under ten times. The J gene is TRBJ1-6, the V gene TRBV27, with 10 bases aligning to TRBD1. Trimming removed 5 bases from V and 7 bases from J; junction bases left unmatched: 2. CDR3 length: 14 amino acids. The V gene's germline CDR1 is MNHEY and CDR2 SMNVEV (reference sequence). The CDR3 loop reads CASSGQGVNSPLHF. Written as DNA, the CDR3 is TGTGCCAGCAGTGGACAGGGGGTAAATTCACCCCTCCACTTT.

V is TRBV12-3 or TRBV12-4 and J is TRBJ2-3; the match to TRBD1 covers 10 bases. The J segment lost 3 bases and the V segment lost 5 bases, leaving 8 bases of the junction unmatched. The CDR3 length is 16 residues. CDR3 nucleotide sequence: TGTGCCAGCAGTCAGACAGGGGGCGCGAGGACAGATACGCAGTATTTT. Residues: CASSQTGGARTDTQYF.

The V and J genes are TRBV19 and TRBJ2-7; either TRBD1 or TRBD2 may fit D (5 bases each). The CDR3 extends over 14 amino acids. Germline CDR1 and CDR2: LNHDA and SQIVND (reference sequence). V was trimmed by 5 bases and J by 2 bases, leaving 13 bases between them. This chain's CDR3 is CASSYRDGAYEQYF. CDR3 DNA: TGTGCCAGTAGTTACCGGGACGGGGCCTACGAGCAGTACTTC.

V is TRBV18 and J is TRBJ2-7; TRBD1 matches at 8 bases. CDR1 is KGHSH and CDR2 is LQKENI in the germline V gene. The CDR3 sequence is 15 residues long. Trimming cost V 2 bases and J 4 bases; bases outside gene matches: 7. Here the CDR3 DNA reads TGTGCCAGCTCACCAACGGGACAGGACTTGTACGAGCAGTACTTC. It yields the protein CASSPTGQDLYEQYF.

This clonotype was detected many times. The V gene is TRBV11-2, the J gene TRBJ1-2; D is possibly TRBD1 (5 bases). V lost 3 bases, J lost 3 bases, and 17 bases lay in between. Germline lookup yields CDR1 SGHAT and CDR2 FQNNGV. The CDR3 has 16 residues. The chain's CDR3 is CASSLTPGGSDYGYTF. Here the CDR3 DNA reads TGTGCCAGCAGCTTGACCCCTGGGGGGAGCGACTATGGCTACACCTTC. Together with reference TRBV11-2 and TRBJ1-2, the CDR3 gives the full variable domain: EAGVAQSPRYKIIEKRQSVAFWCNPISGHATLYWYQQILGQGPKLLIQFQNNGVVDDSQLPKDRFSAERLKGVDSTLKIQPAKLEDSAVYLCASSLTPGGSDYGYTFGSGTRLTVV.

The V and J genes are TRBV18 and TRBJ1-5; weak D call: TRBD1 (6 bases). This CDR3 spans 13 amino acids. Germline V CDR1 and CDR2: KGHSH, LQKENI. Trimming cost V 4 bases and J 7 bases, with 11 bases left between them. The CDR3 reads CASSLNREQPQHF. CDR3 in DNA: TGTGCCAGCTCACTAAACAGGGAGCAGCCCCAGCATTTT.

The chain couples TRBV6-1 to TRBJ1-6, with no clear D. V shed 0 bases and J shed 7 bases, with 7 bases lying between them. The length of the CDR3 is 14 residues. CDR1 MNHNS and CDR2 SASEGT come from the germline V gene. DNA of the CDR3: TGTGCCAGCAGTGAAGCAGGAGGGAATTCACCCCTCCACTTT. It yields the protein CASSEAGGNSPLHF.

The V gene is TRBV5-1, the J gene TRBJ2-5, with a tentative D call TRBD2 (5 bases). The V gene's germline CDR1 is SGHRS and CDR2 YFSETQ. Trimming left V 4 bases short and J 7 bases short, with 20 bases between. This CDR3 contains 15 residues. This CDR3 is CASSGSDGARGTQYF. CDR3 nucleotides: TGCGCCAGCAGCGGGTCGGACGGAGCCCGGGGGACCCAGTACTTC.

This clonotype was observed many times. V and J are TRBV29-1 and TRBJ1-1; D ambiguous. The length of the CDR3 is 11 residues. The germline V and J ends were trimmed by 5 bases and 7 bases, with 11 bases remaining between them. Germline CDR1 SQVTM, CDR2 ANQGSEA. Written as DNA, the CDR3 is TGCAGCGTTTTGCCCGCGGTTGAAGCTTTCTTT. Translated, it gives CSVLPAVEAFF.

This clonotype was seen a handful of times. CDR3 coding DNA: TGTGCCAGCAGCGTAGGTCATGGGGGAGGCACCGGGGAGCTGTTTTTT. As protein: CASSVGHGGGTGELFF. V is TRBV9 and J is TRBJ2-2, with D tentatively TRBD2 (6 bases). The CDR3 extends over 16 amino acids. The ends were cut back, 0 bases at V and 4 bases at J, with 13 bases in the middle. Germline-derived CDR1 and CDR2 are SGDLS and YYNGEE.